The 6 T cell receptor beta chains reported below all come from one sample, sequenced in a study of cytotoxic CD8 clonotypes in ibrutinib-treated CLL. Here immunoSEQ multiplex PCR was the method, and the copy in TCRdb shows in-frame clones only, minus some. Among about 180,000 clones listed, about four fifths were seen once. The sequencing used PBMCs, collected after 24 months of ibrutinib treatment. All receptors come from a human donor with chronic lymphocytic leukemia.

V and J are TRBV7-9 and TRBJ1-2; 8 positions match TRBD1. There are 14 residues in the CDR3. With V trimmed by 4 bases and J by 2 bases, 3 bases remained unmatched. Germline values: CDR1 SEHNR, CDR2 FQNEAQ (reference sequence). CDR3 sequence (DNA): TGTGCCAGCAGCTACGGACAGGGCAACTATGGCTACACCTTC. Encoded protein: CASSYGQGNYGYTF.

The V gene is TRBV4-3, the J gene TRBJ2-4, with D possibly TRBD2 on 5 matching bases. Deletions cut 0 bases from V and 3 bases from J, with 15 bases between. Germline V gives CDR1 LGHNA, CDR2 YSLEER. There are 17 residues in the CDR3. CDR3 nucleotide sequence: TGCGCCAGCAGCCAAGATCGCCCCGGGATCGACAAAAACATTCAGTACTTC. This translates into CASSQDRPGIDKNIQYF.

The CDR3 coding sequence is TGTGCCAGCAGCCTTTTCTTAGGGACAGGGGCCGGGGAGCTGTTTTTT. As protein: CASSLFLGTGAGELFF. The V and J genes are TRBV9 and TRBJ2-2; 10 bases fit TRBD1. The junction had 9 bases not matched to a gene; V was cut back by 4 bases and J by 6 bases. This CDR3 spans 16 amino acids. Per the germline V gene, CDR1 is SGDLS and CDR2 is YYNGEE.

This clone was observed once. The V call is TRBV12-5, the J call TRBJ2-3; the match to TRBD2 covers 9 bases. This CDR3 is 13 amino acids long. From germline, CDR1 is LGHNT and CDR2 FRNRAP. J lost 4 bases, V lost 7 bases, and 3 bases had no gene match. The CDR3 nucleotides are TGTGCTAGTGCGCCTAGCGGGGCAGATACGCAGTATTTT. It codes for CASAPSGADTQYF.

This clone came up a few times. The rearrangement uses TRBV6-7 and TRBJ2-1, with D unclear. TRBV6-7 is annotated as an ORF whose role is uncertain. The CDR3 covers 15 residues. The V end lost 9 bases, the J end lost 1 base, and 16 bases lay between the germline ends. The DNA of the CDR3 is TGTGCCAGGGCCCAGGACGGGTGTTCCTACAATGAGCAGTTCTTC. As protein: CARAQDGCSYNEQFF.

In DNA form, the CDR3 reads TGTGCCAGCAGTTTAGGCGGGGGGGGTCCCACCAATGAGCAGTTCTTC. This encodes CASSLGGGGPTNEQFF. The chain joins TRBV27 to TRBJ2-1; 9 bases fit TRBD2. The CDR3 runs to 16 residues. Trimming at V came to 2 bases and at J to 6 bases, leaving 8 bases not matched to a gene. The germline V gene has CDR1 MNHEY and CDR2 SMNVEV (reference sequence).